The T cell receptor (beta chain) described here comes from a study of T cells in Graves' hyperthyroidism and ophthalmopathy. Trimming stripped 3 bases from V and 0 bases from J, with 5 bases between. Per the germline V gene, CDR1 is MDHEN and CDR2 is SYDVKM. The CDR3 runs to 13 residues. The TCR beta CDR3 regions underwent amplification using RNA transcripts as the source. First-round RT-PCR with HTBI primers amplified the TCR CDR3 region. MiXCR was run by TCRdb on the multiplex PCR reads, yielding one entry per CDR3 protein. The sample includes about 350,000 distinct CDR3 sequences, around 18% of them seen just once. This clonotype was counted at least ten times. The antigen is undetermined. The study's findings and limits: Blood also showed most of the thyroid clonotypes that were expanded above 0.001.

The sequencing input was blood. V gene TRBV28 combines with J gene TRBJ1-1; D uncertain. The source of this sequence is a middle-aged woman with Graves' ophthalmopathy. CDR3 sequence (DNA): TGTGCCAGCAGTTTCTTTCTGAACACTGAAGCTTTCTTT. Translating it yields CASSFFLNTEAFF.